Listed below are T cell receptor beta chains from one sample, sequenced in a study of vaccination and CD4 T cells after COVID-19. TCRdb processed the PCR reads anew with MiXCR; each CDR3 protein has one entry. The sample has roughly 19,000 distinct CDR3 sequences; roughly 60% are singletons. The material sequenced was CD4+ T cells from blood, taken after SARS-CoV-2 vaccination. The receptors here all came from a human donor who had recovered from COVID-19. The CDR3 runs from the conserved cysteine through the conserved F or W. The D gene is left open where the match is weak. Clone size, where shown, is once, few, many, or a class for clones that have expanded.

d_call clone_size j_call v_call cdr3_nt cdr3_aa
- - TRBJ2-5 TRBV27 TGTGCCAGCAGTCCCGCCGGGACTTCGCAAGAGACCCAGTACTTC CASSPAGTSQETQYF
TRBD1 - TRBJ2-3 TRBV11-3 TGTGCCAGCAGCTCCGGACAGGGGGGCACAGATACGCAGTATTTT CASSSGQGGTDTQYF
- - TRBJ2-2 TRBV27 TGTGCCAGCAGTTCCCGGGCCATCCACCGGAATGGGGAGCTGTTTTTT CASSSRAIHRNGELFF
TRBD1 - TRBJ2-1 TRBV12-5 TGTGCTAGTGGTTTGGCAATCAGGGGGTTCTACAATGAGCAGTTCTTC CASGLAIRGFYNEQFF
- - TRBJ2-3 TRBV29-1 TGCAGCGTTGACGCGGGGCAGAAAGACACAGATACGCAGTATTTT CSVDAGQKDTDTQYF
- few TRBJ1-2 TRBV19 TGTGCCAGTACCGGTTCCCTGTCCGGCTACACCTTC CASTGSLSGYTF
- - TRBJ2-5 TRBV7-2 TGTGCCAGCAGCGCCTTGGGAGAGACCCAGTACTTC CASSALGETQYF
- few TRBJ1-3 TRBV20-1 TGCAGTGCTAGCCCCATTTACACCATATATTTT CSASPIYTIYF
TRBD1 - TRBJ2-3 TRBV18 TGTGCCAGCTCACCACCCCGCAGGGGGTACACAGATACGCAGTATTTT CASSPPRRGYTDTQYF
- - TRBJ1-5 TRBV4-1 TGCGCCAGCAGCCAAGATGAACAGCGGCCCCAGCATTTT CASSQDEQRPQHF
TRBD1 few TRBJ2-7 TRBV6-1 TGTGCCAGCACCCAGACAGGGACGGACTACGAGCAGTACTTC CASTQTGTDYEQYF
- - TRBJ2-3 TRBV15 TGTGCCACCAGTTCCGCGGGACGAGCGAATACGCAGTATTTT CATSSAGRANTQYF
- - TRBJ2-7 TRBV3-1 TGTGCCAGCAGCCCCCGCGGTCTGGGGGCCGAGCAGTACTTC CASSPRGLGAEQYF
- - TRBJ1-2 TRBV9 TGTGCCAGCAGCGTAGGGGGTGACTATGGCTACACCTTC CASSVGGDYGYTF
- - TRBJ2-7 TRBV12-3/TRBV12-4 TGTGCCAGCAGGTATAGGAGCGACTACGAGCAGTACTTC CASRYRSDYEQYF
TRBD1 - TRBJ2-5 TRBV6-1 TGTGCCAGCGGGAGACAGGGGGTTCAAGAGACCCAGTACTTC CASGRQGVQETQYF
- few TRBJ1-5 TRBV20-1 TGCAGTGCTAGAGTTGCAGGGCAAAATCAGCCCCAGCATTTT CSARVAGQNQPQHF
- - TRBJ2-7 TRBV6-1 TGTGCCAGCAGCCTCGGAACCACCTACGAGCAGTACTTC CASSLGTTYEQYF
TRBD1 - TRBJ1-2 TRBV10-3 TGTGCCATCAGTGAGTCGACCGGGACAGGGGATGGCTACACCTTC CAISESTGTGDGYTF
TRBD2 few TRBJ2-3 TRBV30 TGTGCCTCCACCAGAGAAGCGGGAGGAAATACGCAGTATTTT CASTREAGGNTQYF
- - TRBJ1-1 TRBV20-1 TGCAGTGCTTACGGGGGACTTGGGAACACTGAAGCTTTCTTT CSAYGGLGNTEAFF
TRBD1 - TRBJ2-5 TRBV30 TGTGCCTGGAGTGTACTTGGGCAGGGGGCAGATTTCTCGGCCCAAGAGACCCAGTACTTC CAWSVLGQGADFSAQETQYF
TRBD1 - TRBJ1-1 TRBV24-1 TGTGCCACCGGACGACAGGGGGTCGGTGAAGCTTTCTTT CATGRQGVGEAFF
- - TRBJ2-5 TRBV3-1 TGTGCCAGCAGCCAAGAACGGGACGCCCGCCGGGCCCAGTACTTC CASSQERDARRAQYF
- - TRBJ2-6 TRBV6-1 TGTGCCAGCAGTCGAGGGGTGCGGGGGGCCAACGTCCTGACTTTC CASSRGVRGANVLTF
- - TRBJ1-3 TRBV30 TGTGCCTGGAGAGGGTCCAACGGAAACACCATATATTTT CAWRGSNGNTIYF
- - TRBJ1-5 TRBV7-2 TGTGCCAGCAGCACCGGGGGTTATCAGCCCCAGCATTTT CASSTGGYQPQHF
- - TRBJ1-5 TRBV28 TGTGCCGTCCAACCCCATTATACTAATCAGCCCCAGCATTTT CAVQPHYTNQPQHF
- few TRBJ2-7 TRBV21-1 TGTGCCAGCAGCAAAGGGCTAGCGAGTATCTACGAGCAGTACTTC CASSKGLASIYEQYF
- - TRBJ2-5 TRBV7-6 TGTGCCAGCAGCTTAGTGGTAGGGCTTGAGGCCCAGTACTTC CASSLVVGLEAQYF
- - TRBJ2-5 TRBV7-9 TGTGCCAGCAGTGCCCTAGGTGTGGGTTTAGAGACCCAGTACTTC CASSALGVGLETQYF
TRBD1 few TRBJ1-6 TRBV20-1 TGCAGTGCTGACCCCGGGACAGGGGGCGGCGATTCACCCCTCCACTTT CSADPGTGGGDSPLHF
- - TRBJ2-3 TRBV5-5 TGTGCCAGCAGCTTGGTGTCAGGGTCGTTTAGCACAGATACGCAGTATTTT CASSLVSGSFSTDTQYF
TRBD1 - TRBJ2-3 TRBV7-3 TGTGCCAGCAGCCCCGGGGACAGGGTCGGCCCCACAGATACGCAGTATTTT CASSPGDRVGPTDTQYF
TRBD2 - TRBJ2-7 TRBV7-3 TGTGCCAGCAGCAGGCAAGCGGGAGGGGAATACGAGCAGTACTTC CASSRQAGGEYEQYF
TRBD2 - TRBJ2-7 TRBV2 TGTGCCAGCAGGACCGGACTAGCGGGACTAATCTACGAGCAGTACTTC CASRTGLAGLIYEQYF
- - TRBJ2-2 TRBV7-2 TGTGCCAGCAGCTCCCCTACGTTGGGAGCCGGGGAGCTGTTTTTT CASSSPTLGAGELFF
TRBD1 - TRBJ1-5 TRBV2 TGTGCCACCTCGGGACAGGGGGCGAGACAGCCCCAGCATTTT CATSGQGARQPQHF
- - TRBJ2-3 TRBV7-6 TGTGCCAGCAGCGAATCCACCCTATATACGCAGTATTTT CASSESTLYTQYF
TRBD1 - TRBJ1-1 TRBV7-9 TGTGCCAGCAGCTTACCACAGGGGAGGAACACTGAAGCTTTCTTT CASSLPQGRNTEAFF
- few TRBJ1-5 TRBV6-1 TGTGCCAGCAAGGTTAGCAGGTGGGGCAATCAGCCCCAGCATTTT CASKVSRWGNQPQHF
- - TRBJ1-3 TRBV28 TGTGCCAGCAGCCCCCCGGGGCTTTCTGGAAACACCATATATTTT CASSPPGLSGNTIYF
- - TRBJ2-2 TRBV27 TGTGCCAGCAGTTCTCTGGGAAGGTCGAACACCGGGGAGCTGTTTTTT CASSSLGRSNTGELFF
- - TRBJ1-5 TRBV6-1 TGTGCCAGCAGTGAACGAGGAAACAATCAGCCCCAGCATTTT CASSERGNNQPQHF
TRBD2 - TRBJ2-1 TRBV20-1 TGCAGTGCTAGAGATCCCCAGTTAGCGGGATTCTACAATGAGCAGTTCTTC CSARDPQLAGFYNEQFF
- few TRBJ2-7 TRBV28 TGTGCCAGCAGTTTACCCGCTGGCTCCTACGAGCAGTACTTC CASSLPAGSYEQYF
- few TRBJ1-5 TRBV20-1 TGCAGTGCCTGGGACAGCAATCAGCCCCAGCATTTT CSAWDSNQPQHF